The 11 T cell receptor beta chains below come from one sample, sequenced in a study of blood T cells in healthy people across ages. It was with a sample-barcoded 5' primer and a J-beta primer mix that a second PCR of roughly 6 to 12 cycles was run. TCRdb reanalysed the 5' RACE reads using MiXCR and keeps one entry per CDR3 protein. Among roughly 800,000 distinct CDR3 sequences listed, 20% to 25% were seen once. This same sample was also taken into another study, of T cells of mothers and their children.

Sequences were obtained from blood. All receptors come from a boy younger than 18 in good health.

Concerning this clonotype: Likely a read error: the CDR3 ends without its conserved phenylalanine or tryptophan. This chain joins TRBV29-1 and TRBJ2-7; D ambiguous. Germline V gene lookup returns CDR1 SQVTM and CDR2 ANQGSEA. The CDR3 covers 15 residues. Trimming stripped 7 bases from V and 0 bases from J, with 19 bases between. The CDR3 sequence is CSAQLAEFPSYEQYS. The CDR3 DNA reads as TGCAGCGCTCAACTGGCGGAATTTCCCTCCTACGAGCAGTACTCC.

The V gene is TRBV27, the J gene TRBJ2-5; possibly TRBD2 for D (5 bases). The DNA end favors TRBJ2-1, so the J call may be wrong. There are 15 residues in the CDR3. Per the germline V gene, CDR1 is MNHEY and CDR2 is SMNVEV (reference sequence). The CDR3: CASSLSSGNYNEQFF. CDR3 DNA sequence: TGTGCCAGCAGTTTATCGAGCGGCAACTACAATGAGCAGTTCTTC.

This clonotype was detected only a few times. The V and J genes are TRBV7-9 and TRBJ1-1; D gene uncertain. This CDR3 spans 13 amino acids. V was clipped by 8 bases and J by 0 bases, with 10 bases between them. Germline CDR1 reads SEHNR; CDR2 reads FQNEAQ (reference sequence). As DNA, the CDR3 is TGTGCCAGCCAGACCAGCTTGAACACTGAAGCTTTCTTT. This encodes CASQTSLNTEAFF. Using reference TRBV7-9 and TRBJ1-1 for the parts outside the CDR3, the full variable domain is DTGVSQNPRHKITKRGQNVTFRCDPISEHNRLYWYRQTLGQGPEFLTYFQNEAQLEKSRLLSDRFSAERPKGSFSTLEIQRTEQGDSAMYLCASQTSLNTEAFFGQGTRLTVV.

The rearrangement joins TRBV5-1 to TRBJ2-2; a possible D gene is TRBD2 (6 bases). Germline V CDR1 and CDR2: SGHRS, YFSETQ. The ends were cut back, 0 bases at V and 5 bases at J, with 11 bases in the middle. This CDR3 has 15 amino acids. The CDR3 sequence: CASSLGLASTGELFF. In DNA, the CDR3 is TGCGCCAGCAGCTTGGGGCTAGCGTCGACCGGGGAGCTGTTTTTT.

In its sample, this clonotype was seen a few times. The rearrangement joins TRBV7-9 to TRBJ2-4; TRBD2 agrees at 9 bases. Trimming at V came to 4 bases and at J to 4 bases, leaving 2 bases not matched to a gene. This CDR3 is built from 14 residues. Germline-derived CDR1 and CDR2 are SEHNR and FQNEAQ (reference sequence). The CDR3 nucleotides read TGTGCCAGCAGCTCTAGCGGGGTAAAAAACATTCAGTACTTC. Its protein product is CASSSSGVKNIQYF.

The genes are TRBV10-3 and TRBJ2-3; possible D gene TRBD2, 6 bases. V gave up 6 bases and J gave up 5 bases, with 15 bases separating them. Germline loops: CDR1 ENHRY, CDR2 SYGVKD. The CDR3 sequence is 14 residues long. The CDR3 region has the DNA TGTGCCATCAGGGACTATGGCGTGGGAGATACGCAGTATTTT. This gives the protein CAIRDYGVGDTQYF.

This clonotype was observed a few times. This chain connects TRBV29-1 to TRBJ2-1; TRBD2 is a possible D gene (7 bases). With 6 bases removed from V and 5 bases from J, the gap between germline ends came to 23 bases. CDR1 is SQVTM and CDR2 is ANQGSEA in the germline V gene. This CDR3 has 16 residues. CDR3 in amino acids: CSVDPVGGRVNNEQFF. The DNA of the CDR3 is TGCAGCGTCGACCCCGTAGGGGGGAGGGTCAACAATGAGCAGTTCTTC.

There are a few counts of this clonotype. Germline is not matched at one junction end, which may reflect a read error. The CDR3 loop reads CSILEPKLF. Here the CDR3 DNA reads TGCAGCATACTAGAACCCAAGCTCTTC. This chain links TRBV29-1 with TRBJ2-1, with D tentatively TRBD2 (5 bases). CDR1 and CDR2 from the germline V gene are SQVTM and ANQGSEA. This CDR3 contains 9 residues.

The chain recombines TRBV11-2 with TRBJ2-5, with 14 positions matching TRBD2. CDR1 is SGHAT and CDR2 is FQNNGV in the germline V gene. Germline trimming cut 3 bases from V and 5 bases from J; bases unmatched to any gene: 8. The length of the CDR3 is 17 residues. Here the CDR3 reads CASSFGLAGGPGETQYF. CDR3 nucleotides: TGTGCCAGCAGCTTTGGACTAGCGGGAGGTCCGGGGGAGACCCAGTACTTC.

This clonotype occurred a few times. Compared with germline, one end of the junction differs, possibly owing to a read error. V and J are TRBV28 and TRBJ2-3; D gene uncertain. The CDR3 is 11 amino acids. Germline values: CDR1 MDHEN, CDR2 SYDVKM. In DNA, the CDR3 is TGTGCCAGCGATAGCACAAATACGCAGTATTTT. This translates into CASDSTNTQYF.

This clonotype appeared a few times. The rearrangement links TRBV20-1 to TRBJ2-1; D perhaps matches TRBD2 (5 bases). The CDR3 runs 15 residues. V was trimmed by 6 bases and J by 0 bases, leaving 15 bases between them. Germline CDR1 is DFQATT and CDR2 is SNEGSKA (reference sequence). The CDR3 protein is CSAHRAGDSYNEQFF. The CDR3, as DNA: TGCAGTGCCCACCGGGCCGGGGACTCCTACAATGAGCAGTTCTTC.